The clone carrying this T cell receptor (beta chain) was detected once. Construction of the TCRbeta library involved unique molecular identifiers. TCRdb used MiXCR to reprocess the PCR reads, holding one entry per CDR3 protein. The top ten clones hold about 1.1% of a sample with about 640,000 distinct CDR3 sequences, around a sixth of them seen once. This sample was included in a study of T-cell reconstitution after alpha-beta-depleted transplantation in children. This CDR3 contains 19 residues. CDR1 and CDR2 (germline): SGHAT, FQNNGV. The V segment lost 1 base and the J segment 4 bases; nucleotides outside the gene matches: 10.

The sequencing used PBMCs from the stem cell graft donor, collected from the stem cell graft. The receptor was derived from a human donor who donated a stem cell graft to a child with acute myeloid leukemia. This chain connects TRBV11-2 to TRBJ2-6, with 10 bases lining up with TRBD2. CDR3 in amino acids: CASSLVSGGVGVGANVLTF. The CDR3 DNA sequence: TGTGCCAGCAGCTTAGTGAGCGGGGGGGTCGGTGTGGGGGCCAACGTCCTGACTTTC.